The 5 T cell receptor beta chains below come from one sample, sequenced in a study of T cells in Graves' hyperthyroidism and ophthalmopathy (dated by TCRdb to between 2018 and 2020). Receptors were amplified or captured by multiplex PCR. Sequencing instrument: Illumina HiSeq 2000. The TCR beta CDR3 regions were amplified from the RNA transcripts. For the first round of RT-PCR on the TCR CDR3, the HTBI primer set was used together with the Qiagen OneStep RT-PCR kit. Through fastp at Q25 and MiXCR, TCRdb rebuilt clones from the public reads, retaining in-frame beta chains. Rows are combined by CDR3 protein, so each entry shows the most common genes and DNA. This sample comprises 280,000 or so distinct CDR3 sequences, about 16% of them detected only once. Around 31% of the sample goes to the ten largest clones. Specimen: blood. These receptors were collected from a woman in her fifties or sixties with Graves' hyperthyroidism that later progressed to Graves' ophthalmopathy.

The CDR3 DNA sequence: TGCGCCAGCAGCCGGGACAGGGATACCGGGGAGCTGTTTTTT. It encodes CASSRDRDTGELFF. The chain combines TRBV5-1 with TRBJ2-2; 9 nucleotides agree with TRBD1. CDR1 is SGHRS and CDR2 is YFSETQ in the germline V gene. V trimming: 4 bases; J trimming: 5 bases; junction bases outside the gene matches: 3. The CDR3 totals 14 residues. Variable domain in full (rest from reference TRBV5-1 and TRBJ2-2): KAGVTQTPRYLIKTRGQQVTLSCSPISGHRSVSWYQQTPGQGLQFLFEYFSETQRNKGNFPGRFSGRQFSNSRSEMNVSTLELGDSALYLCASSRDRDTGELFFGEGSRLTVL.

The CDR3 bases are TGTGCCAGCAGACCTTACAGGGGCGCGCCTAACACCGGGGAGCTGTTTTTT. Amino acids: CASRPYRGAPNTGELFF. This rearrangement joins TRBV12-3 or TRBV12-4 to TRBJ2-2; 7 nucleotides align to TRBD1. The CDR3 extends over 17 amino acids. The ends lost 6 bases at V and 2 bases at J; junction bases unmatched: 12.

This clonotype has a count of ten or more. CDR3: CAWSVDVTEAFF. The CDR3 DNA sequence: TGTGCCTGGAGTGTTGATGTTACTGAAGCTTTCTTT. The V call is TRBV30, the J call TRBJ1-1; D remains unclear. Trimming took 0 bases from V and 5 from J, leaving 7 bases between them. The germline V gene encodes CDR1 GTSNPN and CDR2 SVGIG (reference sequence). This CDR3 has 12 residues.

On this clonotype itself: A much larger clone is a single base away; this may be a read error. Written as DNA, the CDR3 is TGTGCTAGTGGTTTCAGGGACAGACAGTTCTTC. It is translated as CASGFRDRQFF. This chain links TRBV12-5 with TRBJ2-1, with 7 bases that match TRBD1. After removal of 3 bases from V and 13 bases from J, the junction contained 3 bases not matched to a gene. The CDR3 is 11 amino acids. The germline gives CDR1 LGHNT, CDR2 FRNRAP.

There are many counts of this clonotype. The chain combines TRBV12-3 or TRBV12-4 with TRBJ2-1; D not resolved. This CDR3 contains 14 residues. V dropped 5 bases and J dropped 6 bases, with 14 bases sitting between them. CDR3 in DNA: TGTGCCAGCAGTCGGGCTTTTAAGCGCAATGAGCAGTTCTTC. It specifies CASSRAFKRNEQFF.